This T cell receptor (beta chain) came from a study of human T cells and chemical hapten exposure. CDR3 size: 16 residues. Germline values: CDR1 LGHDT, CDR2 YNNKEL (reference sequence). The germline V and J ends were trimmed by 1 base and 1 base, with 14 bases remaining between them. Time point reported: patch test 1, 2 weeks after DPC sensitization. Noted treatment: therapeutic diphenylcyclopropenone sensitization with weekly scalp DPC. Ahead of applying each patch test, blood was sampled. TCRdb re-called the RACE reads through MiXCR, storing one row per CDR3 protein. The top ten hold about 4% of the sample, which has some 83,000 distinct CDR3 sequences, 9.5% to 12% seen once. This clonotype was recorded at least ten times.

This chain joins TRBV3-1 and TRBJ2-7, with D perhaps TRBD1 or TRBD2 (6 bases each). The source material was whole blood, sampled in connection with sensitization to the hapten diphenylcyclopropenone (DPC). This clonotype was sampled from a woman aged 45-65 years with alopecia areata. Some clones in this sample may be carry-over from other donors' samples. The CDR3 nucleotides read TGTGCCAGCAGCCAAGTCGCCGGGGGCCGATCCTACGAGCAGTACTTC. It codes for CASSQVAGGRSYEQYF.